Below, 32 T cell receptor beta chains from the same sample are listed, as sequenced in a study of T cell repertoires in cytomegalovirus infection (dated by TCRdb to between 2018 and 2021). TCRdb names Illumina HiSeq 1500 as the instrument used. TCRdb reprocessed the public reads (quality trimming at Q25 with fastp, clone calling with MiXCR) and kept in-frame beta chains. CDR3 protein sequences are deduplicated, and each keeps its most common genes and DNA. Present in this sample are hundreds of thousands of distinct CDR3 sequences, around a sixth of which were seen just once. 7.5% to 9% of the sample goes to the ten largest clones. The sample was PBMCs. The receptors come from a human donor in good health (CMV status not recorded). Some clones in this sample may be carry-over from other donors' samples.

There are a few counts of this clonotype. The rearrangement links TRBV12-3 or TRBV12-4 to TRBJ2-7, with D perhaps matching TRBD1 (5 bases). V was trimmed by 1 base and J by 2 bases, leaving 12 bases between them. This CDR3 has 15 residues. Here the CDR3 reads CASSLGQGQTYEQYF. The CDR3 nucleotides read TGTGCCAGCAGTTTAGGGCAGGGTCAGACCTACGAGCAGTACTTC.

This clonotype showed up just a few times. This chain connects TRBV10-2 to TRBJ1-1; the D is unclear. V was clipped by 0 bases and J by 7 bases, with 18 bases between them. This CDR3 is 16 amino acids long. Germline CDR1 and CDR2: WSHSY and SAAADI. DNA for the CDR3: TGCGCCAGCAGTGAGTCAGGGTCTCTACGAAACCTTGAAGCTTTCTTT. As protein: CASSESGSLRNLEAFF.

By proportion, this clonotype is medium-sized. The chain couples TRBV7-9 to TRBJ1-1; 7 positions match TRBD1. The CDR3 extends over 18 amino acids. Germline-derived CDR1 and CDR2 are SEHNR and FQNEAQ (reference sequence). The junction had 19 bases not matched to a gene; V was cut back by 4 bases and J by 5 bases. The CDR3 coding sequence is TGTGCCAGCAGCTCCCCTAACAGGGGCCCTTTTGGTGATACTGAAGCTTTCTTT. Translation: CASSSPNRGPFGDTEAFF.

The chain is built from TRBV12-3 or TRBV12-4 and TRBJ1-4, with 11 nucleotides matching TRBD1. This CDR3 is built from 14 residues. The V gene end was trimmed by 5 bases and the J gene end by 4 bases; junction bases not matched to a gene: 0. CDR3 in DNA: TGTGCCAGCAGTGGGACAGGGGGTAATGAAAAACTGTTTTTT. Translation gives CASSGTGGNEKLFF.

This clonotype was seen many times. The rearrangement joins TRBV7-2 to TRBJ2-7; 11 nucleotides match TRBD2. V lost 5 bases to trimming and J lost 4 bases; unmatched junction nucleotides: 4. The germline CDR1 and CDR2 sequences are SGHTA and FQGNSA. The CDR3 has 14 residues. CDR3: CASSVGTSGYEQYF. Here the CDR3 DNA reads TGTGCCAGCAGCGTCGGGACTAGCGGTTACGAGCAGTACTTC.

This clonotype has a handful of counts. This chain joins TRBV5-4 and TRBJ2-1; D is unresolved. V lost 3 bases to trimming and J lost 5 bases, with 18 bases between them. Germline V CDR1 and CDR2: SGHNT, YYREEE (reference sequence). This CDR3 spans 16 amino acids. The CDR3 protein is CASSWARVDVHNEQFF. The CDR3 DNA follows: TGTGCCAGCAGCTGGGCTAGGGTAGATGTGCACAATGAGCAGTTCTTC.

The chain links TRBV12-3 or TRBV12-4 to TRBJ1-2; tentative D call: TRBD1 (5 bases). V was shortened by 1 base and J by 0 bases, with 9 bases between the two germline ends. The CDR3 is 15 residues long. Written as DNA, the CDR3 is TGTGCCAGCAGTTTAGTAGGGACGGCTAACTATGGCTACACCTTC. This sequence encodes CASSLVGTANYGYTF.

This chain uses TRBV28 with TRBJ1-2; D might be TRBD1 (6 bases). V lost 4 bases and J 5 bases, leaving 23 bases between the germline ends. The CDR3 runs 17 residues. Looked up from germline, CDR1 is MDHEN and CDR2 is SYDVKM. This CDR3 is CASSSDLTPGTPYGYTF. The CDR3 DNA sequence: TGTGCCAGCAGTTCAGATTTGACCCCCGGGACACCGTATGGCTACACCTTC.

This clonotype was counted a few times. In nucleotides, the CDR3 is TGTGCCAGTAGTATCGGAGCTTCCGAGACCCAGTACTTC. Translating it yields CASSIGASETQYF. V gene TRBV19 combines with J gene TRBJ2-5; D not resolved. The CDR3 covers 13 residues. Between the trimmed V and J ends, which lost 3 bases and 5 bases, there was a span of 10 bases. CDR1 is LNHDA, CDR2 SQIVND, per germline (reference sequence).

This clonotype was seen ten or more times. The chain recombines TRBV7-2 with TRBJ1-1; 8 bases align to TRBD1. Trimming removed 1 base from V and 4 bases from J; junction bases left unmatched: 14. CDR1 is SGHTA, CDR2 FQGNSA, per germline. The CDR3 extends over 18 amino acids. This chain's CDR3 is CASSLVGGGAGGFTEAFF. The CDR3 nucleotides read TGTGCCAGCAGCTTAGTAGGCGGTGGAGCAGGGGGCTTCACTGAAGCTTTCTTT.

This clonotype has just a few counts. The chain links TRBV7-9 to TRBJ2-3, with TRBD1 identical over 8 bases. The V segment lost 3 bases and the J segment 6 bases; nucleotides outside the gene matches: 5. CDR1 is SEHNR, CDR2 FQNEAQ, per germline (reference sequence). There are 14 residues in the CDR3. The CDR3 reads CASSFRGQGDTQYF. CDR3 coding DNA: TGTGCCAGCAGCTTCAGGGGGCAGGGGGATACGCAGTATTTT.

This sequence joins TRBV12-3 or TRBV12-4 and TRBJ1-1; 7 bases are a match to TRBD1. V gave up 7 bases and J gave up 10 bases; unmatched junction bases: 12. CDR3 length: 13 amino acids. The DNA of the CDR3 is TGTGCCAGCATCCTAGGGGGCTCCCGGCGAGCTTTCTTT. Its translation: CASILGGSRRAFF.

A few counts support this clonotype. The chain couples TRBV15 to TRBJ1-5, with no clear D. The CDR3 length is 14 residues. Per the germline V gene, CDR1 is LNHNV and CDR2 is YYDKDF (reference sequence). The V and J ends lost 5 bases and 3 bases respectively, with 11 bases between them. The CDR3 here is CATSAGRYNQPQHF. The CDR3 DNA reads TGTGCCACCAGCGCCGGCCGGTACAATCAGCCCCAGCATTTT.

This rearrangement joins TRBV6-2 or TRBV6-3 to TRBJ2-5; D gene uncertain. The V gene's germline CDR1 is MNHEY and CDR2 SVGEGT. V lost 5 bases and J lost 1, with 11 bases in between. This CDR3 comprises 14 residues. CDR3 sequence reads: CASSGRTFQETQYF. The CDR3 coding sequence is TGTGCCAGCAGTGGCAGGACGTTCCAAGAGACCCAGTACTTC.

This clonotype was seen a few times. CDR3 amino acids: CASRPNWNSPLHF. The CDR3 nucleotides are TGTGCCAGTCGACCGAACTGGAATTCACCCCTCCACTTT. J is TRBJ1-6 and V is TRBV19; D unresolved. Germline CDR1 LNHDA, CDR2 SQIVND (reference sequence). V was trimmed by 8 bases and J by 7 bases, leaving 12 bases between them. This CDR3 spans 13 amino acids.

The rearrangement joins TRBV7-6 to TRBJ1-6; 9 bases fit TRBD1. The CDR3 loop spans 15 amino acids. J was trimmed by 10 bases and V by 1 base; bases with no gene match: 5. Germline CDR1 and CDR2: SGHVS and FNYEAQ. The CDR3 loop reads CASSLGDREWSPLHF. CDR3 DNA: TGTGCCAGCAGCTTAGGGGACAGGGAGTGGTCACCCCTCCACTTT.

This clonotype was recorded a few times. The chain combines TRBV15 with TRBJ2-7; D ambiguous. V was cut by 0 bases and J by 0 bases, with 6 bases left in between. Looked up from germline, CDR1 is LNHNV and CDR2 is YYDKDF (reference sequence). This CDR3 region has 14 residues. The CDR3, as DNA: TGTGCCACCAGCAGAGATATTCACTCCTACGAGCAGTACTTC. Translating it yields CATSRDIHSYEQYF.

This clonotype came up a few times. J is TRBJ2-5 and V is TRBV3-1, with 13 nucleotides matching TRBD2. Germline assignment: CDR1 LGHDT and CDR2 YNNKEL (reference sequence). J lost 3 bases, V lost 5 bases, and 12 bases had no gene match. There are 18 residues in the CDR3. CDR3 bases: TGTGCCAGCAGCTACAGATTCCCGGGACTAGCGGGAAAAGAGACCCAGTACTTC. Its translation: CASSYRFPGLAGKETQYF.

This clonotype was seen ten or more times. J is TRBJ1-1 and V is TRBV5-1; 7 bases fit TRBD1. Looked up from germline, CDR1 is SGHRS and CDR2 is YFSETQ. The ends lost 4 bases at V and 3 bases at J; junction bases unmatched: 9. This CDR3 has 15 residues. The CDR3 sequence: CASSPTTGSDTEAFF. In nucleotides, the CDR3 is TGCGCCAGCAGCCCAACGACAGGGTCTGACACTGAAGCTTTCTTT.

J is TRBJ2-1 and V is TRBV4-1; D perhaps matches TRBD2 (6 bases). The germline V and J ends were trimmed by 0 bases and 7 bases, with 13 bases remaining between them. Per the germline V gene, CDR1 is MGHRA and CDR2 is YSYEKL. The CDR3 spans 15 residues. As DNA, the CDR3 is TGCGCCAGCAGCCAAGAAAGTAGCCGGGGGAATGAGCAGTTCTTC. Translation gives CASSQESSRGNEQFF.

This chain uses TRBV20-1 with TRBJ2-7; 9 bases map to TRBD1. Germline V gene sequence: CDR1 DFQATT, CDR2 SNEGSKA (reference sequence). CDR3 size: 16 residues. J gave up 2 bases and V 0 bases, and 8 bases lay outside the gene matches. The CDR3 reads CSAREAPGQGTYEQYF. The CDR3 nucleotides read TGCAGTGCTAGAGAGGCTCCGGGACAGGGCACCTACGAGCAGTACTTC.

This clonotype came up many times. V is TRBV6-1 and J is TRBJ2-2, with TRBD2 matching 7 bases. Germline-derived CDR1 and CDR2 are MNHNS and SASEGT. The V and J ends lost 8 bases and 3 bases, in that order; junction bases with no gene match: 12. The CDR3 runs to 16 residues. The CDR3 spells CASPAPRLADTGELFF. In nucleotides, the CDR3 is TGTGCCAGCCCAGCTCCGAGACTAGCTGACACCGGGGAGCTGTTTTTT.

The table lists this clonotype with many counts. The V gene is TRBV11-2, the J gene TRBJ1-1; 10 bases are a match to TRBD1. CDR1 SGHAT and CDR2 FQNNGV come from the germline V gene. V dropped 5 bases and J dropped 5; count of bases not matched to a gene: 8. The CDR3 is made up of 15 amino acids. CDR3 sequence: CASSPWDRGHTEAFF. CDR3 in DNA: TGTGCCAGCAGCCCCTGGGACAGGGGTCATACTGAAGCTTTCTTT. The complete variable domain, with remaining parts taken from reference TRBV11-2 and TRBJ1-1, reads EAGVAQSPRYKIIEKRQSVAFWCNPISGHATLYWYQQILGQGPKLLIQFQNNGVVDDSQLPKDRFSAERLKGVDSTLKIQPAKLEDSAVYLCASSPWDRGHTEAFFGQGTRLTVV.

This clonotype was detected many times. The chain combines TRBV20-1 with TRBJ2-3; maybe TRBD2 (5 bases). CDR1 and CDR2 (germline): DFQATT, SNEGSKA (reference sequence). The CDR3 contains 15 residues. The V gene lost 2 bases and the J gene lost 2 bases, with 14 bases spanning the gap. CDR3 nucleotides: TGCAGTGCTAGAACTCTAGCTTGGAACACAGATACGCAGTATTTT. It is translated as CSARTLAWNTDTQYF.

The V gene is TRBV14, the J gene TRBJ2-3, with 7 bases lining up with TRBD1. V dropped 3 bases and J dropped 3; count of bases not matched to a gene: 9. The CDR3 is made up of 16 amino acids. Germline loops: CDR1 SGHDN, CDR2 FVKESK. The DNA for the CDR3 is TGTGCCAGCAGCCAGAACACCGGGACAGCAACAGATACGCAGTATTTT. This sequence encodes CASSQNTGTATDTQYF.

A few counts support this clonotype. This sequence joins TRBV20-1 and TRBJ2-5; TRBD1 agrees at 8 bases. The J segment lost 5 bases and the V segment lost 5 bases, leaving 10 bases of the junction unmatched. This CDR3 spans 14 amino acids. Germline CDR1 is DFQATT and CDR2 is SNEGSKA (reference sequence). The CDR3 is CSAGQDRGSETQYF. CDR3 sequence (DNA): TGCAGTGCTGGCCAAGACAGGGGTTCCGAGACCCAGTACTTC.

CDR3 DNA: TGTGCCAGCAGCTTAGGAATCCGGACTCTCCAAGAGACCCAGTACTTC. Protein sequence: CASSLGIRTLQETQYF. The chain links TRBV5-6 to TRBJ2-5; D is perhaps TRBD2 (5 bases). Germline assignment: CDR1 SGHDT and CDR2 YYEEEE. The CDR3 sequence is 16 residues long. Deletions cut 2 bases from V and 1 base from J, with 15 bases between.

This clonotype was detected ten times or more. V and J are TRBV7-9 and TRBJ2-1; 13 bases match TRBD2. Germline loops: CDR1 SEHNR, CDR2 FQNEAQ (reference sequence). J lost 7 bases, V lost 5 bases, and 5 bases had no gene match. The CDR3 runs 15 residues. This chain's CDR3 is CASSPGTSGENEQFF. In DNA, the CDR3 is TGTGCCAGCAGCCCTGGGACTAGCGGGGAGAATGAGCAGTTCTTC.

V gene TRBV12-3 or TRBV12-4 combines with J gene TRBJ2-7; 7 positions match TRBD2. V trimming: 4 bases; J trimming: 5 bases; junction bases outside the gene matches: 14. This CDR3 comprises 16 residues. CDR3 in DNA: TGTGCCAGCAGTTCCGGCGGGAGCCAAACTTTGGACGAGCAGTACTTC. Its protein product is CASSSGGSQTLDEQYF.

The CDR3 region has the DNA TGTGCCAGCAGCCCAAGGCCGGGCCAGGGCTCCGGAAACACCATATATTTT. This encodes CASSPRPGQGSGNTIYF. The chain joins TRBV7-9 to TRBJ1-3; TRBD1 might be the D (5 bases). V was shortened by 5 bases and J by 4 bases, with 21 bases between the two germline ends. The CDR3 has 17 residues. Germline CDR1 and CDR2: SEHNR and FQNEAQ (reference sequence).

The chain carries TRBV7-9 and TRBJ2-7, with D unresolved. With 0 bases removed from V and 6 bases from J, the gap between germline ends came to 12 bases. Germline lookup yields CDR1 SEHNR and CDR2 FQNEAQ (reference sequence). The CDR3 loop spans 14 amino acids. CDR3 protein: CASSLAGSLPEQYF. In nucleotides, the CDR3 is TGTGCCAGCAGCTTAGCAGGCTCATTACCCGAGCAGTACTTC.

V gene TRBV7-8 combines with J gene TRBJ2-3, with 8 positions matching TRBD1. Germline V gives CDR1 SGHVS, CDR2 FQNEAQ. CDR3 size: 15 residues. Trimming removed 2 bases from V and 5 bases from J; junction bases left unmatched: 6. The CDR3: CASSLQGAAVDTQYF. The CDR3 bases are TGTGCCAGCAGCTTACAGGGGGCGGCCGTAGATACGCAGTATTTT. Supplemented by reference TRBV7-8 and TRBJ2-3, the full variable domain reads GAGVSQSPRYKVAKRGQDVALRCDPISGHVSLFWYQQALGQGPEFLTYFQNEAQLDKSGLPSDRFFAERPEGSVSTLKIQRTQQEDSAVYLCASSLQGAAVDTQYFGPGTRLTVL.